This T cell receptor (beta chain) appears in the sequencing data of a study of shared clonotypes between healthy human individuals. Study results and caveats: Relative to memory subsets, naive subsets generally showed larger estimated richness. Clonotype sharing among donors likely depends on sequencing depth.

In the authors' workflow: ImmunoSEQ gave junction-only sequences without quality scores, so filtering differed. Profiling relied on immunoSEQ multiplex PCR, and the TCRdb table lists in-frame clones only, not all of them. Clonal size and the V and J genes are those of that table, whereas D and trimming came from the DNA. The sample gives millions of clones, more than 80% of which show up once; 0.14% is in the top ten. About this clone itself: The antigen remains undetermined. The same CDR3 is also encoded by other DNA sequences in this sample.

Trimming took 1 base from V and 1 from J, leaving 3 bases between them. CDR1 LNHNV and CDR2 YYDKDF come from the germline V gene (reference sequence). The CDR3 spans 13 residues. The clonotype was recovered from a man aged 18 to 35 in good health. Specimen: naive CD4+ T cells sorted from blood. Subset described: CD45RA+ positively selected. The genes are TRBV15 and TRBJ2-3; D not resolved. DNA for the CDR3: TGTGCCACCAGCAGAGGCGGCACAGATACGCAGTATTTT. This encodes CATSRGGTDTQYF.